This is a list of T cell receptor beta chains from one sample in a study of cytomegalovirus exposure and HLA in healthy donors. Sequencing used immunoSEQ multiplex PCR; TCRdb keeps in-frame clones, though not all of them. The table shows about 120,000 clones, with about 75% occurring only once. The sequencing input was PBMCs. Receptor source: a man aged 60 to 69 in good health and CMV-seropositive. Both conserved end residues are part of each CDR3. D genes are given only for firm matches. Size is omitted from some rows. Given values are once, few, many or a class for expanded clones.

v_call	d_call	clone_size	j_call	cdr3_length	cdr3_aa	cdr3_nt
TRBV30	NA	NA	TRBJ2-7	16	CAWSVRGTYWENEQYF	TGTGCCTGGAGTGTAAGGGGGACATATTGGGAGAACGAGCAGTACTTC
TRBV9	TRBD2	NA	TRBJ2-3	16	CASSVVASGRGDTQYF	TGTGCCAGCAGCGTAGTGGCTAGCGGCCGGGGAGATACGCAGTATTTT
TRBV12-5	TRBD1	NA	TRBJ1-5	14	CASGRDRNNQPQHF	TGTGCTAGTGGTCGGGACAGGAACAATCAGCCCCAGCATTTT
TRBV5-6	NA	NA	TRBJ1-1	13	CASSEGHPTEAFF	TGTGCCAGCAGCGAGGGACACCCGACTGAAGCTTTCTTT
TRBV2	NA	NA	TRBJ1-1	15	CASSEARTGFSEAFF	TGTGCCAGCAGTGAAGCCCGAACAGGTTTCTCTGAAGCTTTCTTT
TRBV7-6	NA	NA	TRBJ1-3	16	CASSLGAASSGNTIYF	TGTGCCAGCAGCTTAGGCGCGGCAAGCTCTGGAAACACCATATATTTT
TRBV30	NA	NA	TRBJ2-7	12	CAWSVSQSGQYF	TGTGCCTGGAGTGTATCTCAATCCGGGCAGTACTTC
TRBV6-1	NA	NA	TRBJ1-5	13	CASRPGNNQPQHF	TGTGCCAGCAGACCCGGGAACAATCAGCCCCAGCATTTT
TRBV11-2	NA	NA	TRBJ2-7	14	CASGLRPGTYEQYF	TGTGCCAGCGGCTTAAGGCCAGGGACCTACGAGCAGTACTTC
TRBV7-9	TRBD2	NA	TRBJ2-7	14	CASSLARGAQEQYF	TGTGCCAGCAGCTTAGCGCGGGGGGCGCAGGAGCAGTACTTC
TRBV2	NA	few	TRBJ1-2	14	CASIEQGANYGYTF	TGTGCCAGCATCGAACAGGGAGCTAACTATGGCTACACCTTC
TRBV11-3	NA	NA	TRBJ1-1	15	CASSSTFQGNTEAFF	TGTGCCAGCAGCTCAACTTTCCAGGGGAACACTGAAGCTTTCTTT
TRBV5-1	TRBD2	NA	TRBJ2-7	16	CASRPQTSGIIYEQYF	TGCGCCAGCAGACCCCAGACTAGCGGGATAATTTACGAGCAGTACTTC
TRBV5-5	TRBD1	NA	TRBJ1-2	16	CASSLPPGQGDYGYTF	TGTGCCAGCAGCCTACCTCCGGGACAGGGGGACTATGGCTACACCTTC
TRBV5-1	NA	NA	TRBJ2-6	15	CASSLTGSGANVLTF	TGCGCCAGCAGCTTGACAGGGTCCGGGGCCAACGTCCTGACTTTC
TRBV5-6	TRBD1	NA	TRBJ1-1	15	CASSLVTGWDTEAFF	TGTGCCAGCAGCTTGGTGACAGGGTGGGACACTGAAGCTTTCTTT
TRBV9	NA	NA	TRBJ1-1	13	CASSGVRSTEAFF	TGTGCCAGCAGCGGCGTAAGGAGCACTGAAGCTTTCTTT
TRBV12-5	NA	once	TRBJ1-1	15	CASGLVTVSSTEAFF	TGTGCTAGTGGTTTGGTAACGGTGTCGAGCACTGAAGCTTTCTTT
TRBV27	NA	few	TRBJ2-3	13	CASRPTGQDTQYF	TGTGCCAGCAGACCAACAGGGCAAGATACGCAGTATTTT
TRBV28	TRBD1	NA	TRBJ1-1	13	CASSLSGQGGAFF	TGTGCCAGCAGTTTATCAGGACAGGGTGGAGCTTTCTTT
TRBV29-1	NA	NA	TRBJ1-1	11	CSSREATEAFF	TGCAGCTCAAGGGAGGCCACTGAAGCTTTCTTT
TRBV6-1	TRBD1	NA	TRBJ1-1	13	CASSAQGDTEAFF	TGTGCCAGCAGTGCTCAGGGGGACACTGAAGCTTTCTTT
TRBV28	NA	NA	TRBJ1-4	15	CASSPSGGTNEKLFF	TGTGCCAGCAGCCCATCGGGGGGCACTAATGAAAAACTGTTTTTT
TRBV6-5	TRBD1	NA	TRBJ1-2	15	CASSYSSQGAYGYTF	TGTGCCAGCAGTTACTCGAGCCAGGGGGCCTATGGCTACACCTTC
TRBV7-9	NA	NA	TRBJ2-5	15	CASSLRIGGQETQYF	TGTGCCAGCAGCTTAAGGATCGGGGGCCAAGAGACCCAGTACTTC
TRBV5-1	TRBD1	few	TRBJ1-1	16	CASSTSTGEWSTEAFF	TGCGCCAGCAGCACTTCGACAGGGGAATGGAGCACTGAAGCTTTCTTT
TRBV7-2	TRBD2	NA	TRBJ2-1	15	CASSLSSGIGNEQFF	TGTGCCAGCAGCTTATCGAGCGGGATTGGCAATGAGCAGTTCTTC
TRBV9	NA	NA	TRBJ1-1	15	CASSVGGTANTEAFF	TGTGCCAGCAGCGTCGGCGGGACGGCGAACACTGAAGCTTTCTTT
TRBV2	NA	NA	TRBJ2-2	12	CASSPGAGELFF	TGTGCCAGCAGCCCCGGGGCCGGGGAGCTGTTTTTT
TRBV6-1	NA	NA	TRBJ1-2	15	CASRGAGAGLYGYTF	TGTGCCAGCAGGGGGGCAGGAGCGGGGCTCTATGGCTACACCTTC
TRBV10-3	TRBD2	NA	TRBJ2-3	14	CATKREGGTDTQYF	TGTGCCACGAAGCGGGAGGGCGGCACAGACACGCAGTATTTT
TRBV11-2	NA	NA	TRBJ1-2	14	CASSRSKLGGGYTF	TGTGCCAGCAGCCGATCGAAATTGGGGGGAGGCTACACCTTC
TRBV5-4	NA	NA	TRBJ1-1	16	CASSHPRGGGNTEAFF	TGTGCCAGCAGCCACCCTCGGGGAGGGGGGAACACTGAAGCTTTCTTT
TRBV5-1	TRBD2	NA	TRBJ2-1	16	CASSHRTSGSYNEQFF	TGCGCCAGCAGCCATCGGACTAGCGGATCCTACAATGAGCAGTTCTTC
TRBV11-1	TRBD2	NA	TRBJ2-3	15	CASSASGRIPDTQYF	TGTGCCAGCAGCGCTAGCGGGAGGATCCCAGATACGCAGTATTTT
TRBV6-5	NA	NA	TRBJ1-2	13	CASSPGGGYGYTF	TGTGCCAGCAGCCCTGGGGGAGGGTATGGCTACACCTTC
TRBV5-5	TRBD1	NA	TRBJ1-5	17	CASSWGGPGGNNQPQHF	TGTGCCAGCAGCTGGGGGGGTCCAGGGGGCAACAATCAGCCCCAGCATTTT
TRBV30	NA	NA	TRBJ2-3	17	CAWSGYTVPSRTDTQYF	TGTGCCTGGAGTGGATACACAGTCCCAAGTCGTACAGATACGCAGTATTTT
TRBV28	NA	NA	TRBJ1-2	13	CASSPGQMYGYTF	TGTGCCAGCAGTCCCGGACAGATGTATGGCTACACCTTC
TRBV10-3	TRBD1	NA	TRBJ2-3	13	CAISGQVTDTQYF	TGTGCCATCAGCGGACAGGTCACAGATACGCAGTATTTT
TRBV5-1	NA	NA	TRBJ1-4	13	CASSRAENEKLFF	TGCGCCAGCAGCCGCGCCGAGAATGAAAAACTGTTTTTT
TRBV2	TRBD1	NA	TRBJ1-2	13	CAIYRGRNYGYTF	TGTGCCATATACAGGGGGCGGAACTATGGCTACACCTTC
TRBV9	TRBD1	NA	TRBJ2-7	15	CASSVSGTGGHEQYF	TGTGCCAGCAGCGTAAGCGGGACAGGGGGCCACGAGCAGTACTTC
TRBV19	TRBD2	NA	TRBJ2-3	14	CASARAGGPDTQYF	TGTGCCAGCGCCAGAGCGGGGGGGCCAGATACGCAGTATTTT
TRBV29-1	TRBD1	NA	TRBJ1-2	14	CSVTRDRGLGGYTF	TGCAGCGTAACCCGGGACAGGGGGCTCGGTGGCTACACCTTC
TRBV7-2	NA	NA	TRBJ2-1	15	CASSAQGSAYNEQFF	TGTGCCAGCAGCGCCCAGGGTTCTGCCTACAATGAGCAGTTCTTC